The 15 T cell receptor beta chains in this list originate from one sample, sequenced in a study of CD39 and CD103 CD8 tumor-infiltrating T cells. The method was immunoSEQ multiplex PCR; TCRdb's version includes in-frame clones alone and lacks a portion of them. The sample includes approximately 7,900 clones, around two thirds of them seen just once. Sequences were obtained from CD8+ T cells sorted from blood. Subset: total memory CD8 T cells (CD45RA-CCR7+/-) from blood or uninvolved lymph node. The receptor source for this set is a human donor with head and neck squamous cell carcinoma.

The rearrangement uses TRBV5-8 and TRBJ2-3; weak D call: TRBD1 (6 bases). The CDR3 spans 14 residues. CDR1 and CDR2 (germline): SGHTS, YDEGEE. The germline V and J ends were trimmed by 2 bases and 0 bases, with 7 bases remaining between them. CDR3 sequence reads: CASSFGQSTDTQYF. CDR3 in DNA: TGTGCCAGCAGCTTTGGACAGAGCACAGATACGCAGTATTTT.

This clone was observed a handful of times. The J gene is TRBJ1-3, the V gene TRBV10-3, with unresolved D. The CDR3 length is 12 residues. The germline V gene encodes CDR1 ENHRY and CDR2 SYGVKD. Trimming pared 11 bases from V and 4 bases from J, leaving 12 bases between. The CDR3: CASTPGGNTIYF. DNA of the CDR3: TGTGCCTCCACCCCCGGCGGAAACACCATATATTTT.

The V and J genes are TRBV5-6 and TRBJ2-1; 8 nucleotides agree with TRBD1. The CDR3 runs 16 residues. J was trimmed by 3 bases and V by 4 bases; bases with no gene match: 9. Germline V gene lookup returns CDR1 SGHDT and CDR2 YYEEEE. The CDR3 DNA sequence: TGTGCCAGCAGCCCCGGGACAGGCATCAGCTACAATGAGCAGTTCTTC. Residues: CASSPGTGISYNEQFF. The full variable domain, its missing parts supplied by reference TRBV5-6 and TRBJ2-1, is DAGVTQSPTHLIKTRGQQVTLRCSPKSGHDTVSWYQQALGQGPQFIFQYYEEEERQRGNFPDRFSGHQFPNYSSELNVNALLLGDSALYLCASSPGTGISYNEQFFGPGTRLTVL.

J is TRBJ1-2 and V is TRBV27, with D hard to call. V dropped 3 bases and J dropped 6 bases, with 14 bases sitting between them. This CDR3 contains 14 residues. The germline V gene encodes CDR1 MNHEY and CDR2 SMNVEV (reference sequence). The CDR3 spells CASSFSSGGHGYTF. The CDR3 DNA follows: TGTGCCAGCAGTTTTAGTTCTGGAGGGCATGGCTACACCTTC.

The rearrangement links TRBV18 to TRBJ2-7; D is uncertain. The CDR3 consists of 12 residues. Germline-derived CDR1 and CDR2 are KGHSH and LQKENI. With 4 bases removed from V and 0 bases from J, the gap between germline ends came to 4 bases. CDR3 amino acids: CASSLYSYEQYF. CDR3 DNA: TGTGCCAGCTCACTCTACTCCTACGAGCAGTACTTC.

This clone has a handful of counts. This chain links TRBV4-3 with TRBJ2-1; 10 nucleotides agree with TRBD2. Germline V gene lookup returns CDR1 LGHNA and CDR2 YSLEER. The CDR3 spans 15 residues. Trimming took 0 bases from V and 6 from J; bases not matched to a gene: 2. CDR3 residues: CASSQEAGGPNEQFF. The CDR3 DNA sequence: TGCGCCAGCAGCCAAGAAGCGGGGGGGCCCAATGAGCAGTTCTTC.

This chain joins TRBV11-3 and TRBJ1-1; a possible D gene is TRBD1 (6 bases). The germline V and J ends were trimmed by 5 bases and 5 bases, with 15 bases remaining between them. The CDR3 has 14 residues. CDR1 and CDR2 from the germline V gene are SGHNT and YENEEA. As DNA, the CDR3 is TGTGCCAGCAGCCCTGGGAGGGGGATAACTGAAGCTTTCTTT. It translates to CASSPGRGITEAFF.

J is TRBJ2-7 and V is TRBV19, with D maybe TRBD1 (6 bases). The CDR3 length is 13 residues. Germline V gene data show CDR1 as LNHDA and CDR2 as SQIVND (reference sequence). V was cut by 5 bases and J by 1 base, with 9 bases left in between. The CDR3 DNA sequence: TGTGCCAGTAGTGGGGGACATTCCTACGAGCAGTACTTC. Residues: CASSGGHSYEQYF.

This chain uses TRBV5-1 with TRBJ2-7; TRBD2 agrees at 9 bases. CDR1 and CDR2 (germline): SGHRS, YFSETQ. The CDR3 contains 14 residues. Losses at the gene ends were 4 bases for V and 4 bases for J; bases not matched to a gene: 6. CDR3 coding DNA: TGCGCCAGCAGCGGTAGCGGGAGAAGATACGAGCAGTACTTC. This translates into CASSGSGRRYEQYF.

This clone has just one count. This chain uses TRBV27 with TRBJ2-7, with TRBD1 as a possible D gene (5 bases). Per germline, CDR1 MNHEY and CDR2 SMNVEV (reference sequence). The V end was cut by 4 bases, the J end by 0 bases, with 10 bases between. The CDR3 sequence is 14 residues long. The CDR3 bases are TGTGCCAGCAGTTGGGGCGGTTCCTCCTACGAGCAGTACTTC. This sequence encodes CASSWGGSSYEQYF.

This clone occurred a few times. The chain combines TRBV11-1 with TRBJ1-5; no firm D call. CDR1 is SGHAT, CDR2 FQDESV, per germline (reference sequence). The V gene lost 0 bases and the J gene lost 5 bases, with 5 bases spanning the gap. The CDR3 contains 13 residues. This CDR3 is CASSLAGDQPQHF. For the CDR3, the DNA is TGTGCCAGCAGCTTAGCCGGGGATCAGCCCCAGCATTTT.

This chain joins TRBV11-3 and TRBJ2-2; TRBD2 is a possible D gene (6 bases). Per the germline V gene, CDR1 is SGHNT and CDR2 is YENEEA. The CDR3 is 19 amino acids. V gave up 5 bases and J gave up 0 bases, with 22 bases separating them. DNA for the CDR3: TGTGCCAGCAGCCCATACCAAAGTTCAGGAGGGCCGAACACCGGGGAGCTGTTTTTT. Encoded protein: CASSPYQSSGGPNTGELFF.

This chain joins TRBV18 and TRBJ2-7; D is tentatively TRBD1 or TRBD2 (5 bases each). Germline V gene sequence: CDR1 KGHSH, CDR2 LQKENI. V was clipped by 8 bases and J by 6 bases, with 20 bases between them. CDR3 length: 14 amino acids. The CDR3 sequence is CASATRDGPFEQYF. The CDR3 DNA sequence: TGTGCCAGCGCGACCAGGGACGGGCCCTTCGAGCAGTACTTC.

V gene TRBV4-3 combines with J gene TRBJ1-1; D is unclear. Germline V gene sequence: CDR1 LGHNA, CDR2 YSLEER. V dropped 0 bases and J dropped 8 bases, with 10 bases sitting between them. This CDR3 region has 13 residues. The CDR3 loop is CASSQDLRGEAFF. In nucleotides, the CDR3 is TGCGCCAGCAGCCAAGATTTACGGGGAGAAGCTTTCTTT.

The chain carries TRBV6-1 and TRBJ1-3; D possibly corresponds to TRBD1 (5 bases). The CDR3 runs 14 residues. Trimming removed 5 bases from V and 0 bases from J, with 8 bases in between. The germline V gene has CDR1 MNHNS and CDR2 SASEGT. Here the CDR3 reads CASSTGISGNTIYF. The CDR3 DNA reads TGTGCCAGCAGTACAGGAATCTCTGGAAACACCATATATTTT.